These T cell receptor beta chains were read from a single sample in a study of cytomegalovirus exposure and HLA in healthy donors. The method was immunoSEQ multiplex PCR; TCRdb's version includes in-frame clones alone and lacks a portion of them. The sample holds some 170,000 clones; around 77% are singletons and the top ten take approximately 1.6%. The sequenced sample consisted of PBMCs. The origin of the receptors is a woman aged 30 to 39 in good health and CMV-seronegative. The CDR3 runs from the conserved cysteine through the conserved F or W. Each record gives: CDR3 protein, CDR3 DNA, D gene, clone size, J gene, V gene. A D gene is named only where the DNA matches it firmly. Size values are once, few and many counts, or a class for expanded clones, and some rows have none.

CDR3aa: CASSPDGGRGYNEQFF
CDR3nt: TGTGCCAGCAGCCCCGATGGAGGGAGGGGGTACAATGAGCAGTTCTTC
d_gene: NA
abundance: NA
j_gene: TRBJ2-1
v_gene: TRBV7-7

CDR3aa: CSARYGREGFYNEQFF
CDR3nt: TGCAGCGCCCGGTACGGCCGGGAGGGCTTTTACAATGAGCAGTTCTTC
d_gene: TRBD2
abundance: NA
j_gene: TRBJ2-1
v_gene: TRBV29-1

CDR3aa: CASSQATRGRWTDTQYF
CDR3nt: TGCGCCAGCAGCCAAGCTACCCGGGGAAGGTGGACAGATACGCAGTATTTT
d_gene: NA
abundance: NA
j_gene: TRBJ2-3
v_gene: TRBV4-1

CDR3aa: CASSQEGSPREKLFF
CDR3nt: TGCGCCAGCAGCCAAGAGGGGAGTCCGCGCGAAAAACTGTTTTTT
d_gene: NA
abundance: NA
j_gene: TRBJ1-4
v_gene: TRBV4-1

CDR3aa: CAISGDTRYEQYF
CDR3nt: TGTGCCATCAGTGGAGACACCCGCTACGAGCAGTACTTC
d_gene: NA
abundance: few
j_gene: TRBJ2-7
v_gene: TRBV10-3

CDR3aa: CASSARDRGSAGELFF
CDR3nt: TGTGCCAGCAGTGCACGGGACAGGGGGAGTGCCGGGGAGCTGTTTTTT
d_gene: TRBD1
abundance: NA
j_gene: TRBJ2-2
v_gene: TRBV25-1

CDR3aa: CASSRPVEPRSNEQFF
CDR3nt: TGTGCCAGCAGCCGTCCTGTCGAGCCCCGGAGTAATGAGCAGTTCTTC
d_gene: NA
abundance: few
j_gene: TRBJ2-1
v_gene: TRBV5-8

CDR3aa: CASNSPGWGTGELFF
CDR3nt: TGTGCCAGCAACTCTCCGGGGTGGGGCACCGGGGAGCTGTTTTTT
d_gene: NA
abundance: NA
j_gene: TRBJ2-2
v_gene: TRBV28

CDR3aa: CASSWTVFKTYEQYF
CDR3nt: TGTGCCAGCAGCTGGACAGTATTTAAGACCTACGAGCAGTACTTC
d_gene: NA
abundance: NA
j_gene: TRBJ2-7
v_gene: TRBV28

CDR3aa: CASSSGGVYNEQFF
CDR3nt: TGTGCCAGCAGTTCCGGGGGGGTCTACAATGAGCAGTTCTTC
d_gene: TRBD2
abundance: few
j_gene: TRBJ2-1
v_gene: TRBV28

CDR3aa: CAWGPGQRTNEKLFF
CDR3nt: TGTGCCTGGGGTCCCGGACAGAGGACTAATGAAAAACTGTTTTTT
d_gene: NA
abundance: NA
j_gene: TRBJ1-4
v_gene: TRBV30

CDR3aa: CASRQGARAYEQYF
CDR3nt: TGTGCCAGCAGACAGGGGGCAAGGGCTTACGAGCAGTACTTC
d_gene: TRBD1
abundance: NA
j_gene: TRBJ2-7
v_gene: TRBV25-1

CDR3aa: CASNQGNTGELFF
CDR3nt: TGTGCCAGCAACCAGGGTAACACCGGGGAGCTGTTTTTT
d_gene: NA
abundance: NA
j_gene: TRBJ2-2
v_gene: TRBV27

CDR3aa: CASSHSGGISGNTIYF
CDR3nt: TGTGCCAGCAGCCACTCCGGGGGGATCTCTGGAAACACCATATATTTT
d_gene: NA
abundance: few
j_gene: TRBJ1-3
v_gene: TRBV7-6

CDR3aa: CSVEGSGGYNEQFF
CDR3nt: TGCAGCGTTGAAGGTAGTGGCGGGTACAATGAGCAGTTCTTC
d_gene: NA
abundance: NA
j_gene: TRBJ2-1
v_gene: TRBV29-1